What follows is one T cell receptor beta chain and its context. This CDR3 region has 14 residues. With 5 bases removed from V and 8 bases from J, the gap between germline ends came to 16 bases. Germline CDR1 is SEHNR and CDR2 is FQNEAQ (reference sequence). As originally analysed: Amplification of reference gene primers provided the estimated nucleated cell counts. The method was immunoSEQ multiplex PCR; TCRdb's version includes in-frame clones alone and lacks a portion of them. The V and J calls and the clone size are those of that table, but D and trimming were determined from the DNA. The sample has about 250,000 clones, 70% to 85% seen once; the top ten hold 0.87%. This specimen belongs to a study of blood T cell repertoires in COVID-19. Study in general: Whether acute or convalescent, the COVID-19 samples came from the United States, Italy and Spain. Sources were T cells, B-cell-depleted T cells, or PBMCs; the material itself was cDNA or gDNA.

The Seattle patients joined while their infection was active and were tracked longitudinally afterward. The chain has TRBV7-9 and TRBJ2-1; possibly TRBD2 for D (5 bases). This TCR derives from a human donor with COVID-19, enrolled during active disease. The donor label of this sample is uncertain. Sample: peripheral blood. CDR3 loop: CASSPPGIFDEQFF. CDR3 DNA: TGTGCCAGCAGCCCCCCCGGGATTTTCGATGAGCAGTTCTTC. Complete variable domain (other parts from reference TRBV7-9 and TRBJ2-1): DTGVSQNPRHKITKRGQNVTFRCDPISEHNRLYWYRQTLGQGPEFLTYFQNEAQLEKSRLLSDRFSAERPKGSFSTLEIQRTEQGDSAMYLCASSPPGIFDEQFFGPGTRLTVL.